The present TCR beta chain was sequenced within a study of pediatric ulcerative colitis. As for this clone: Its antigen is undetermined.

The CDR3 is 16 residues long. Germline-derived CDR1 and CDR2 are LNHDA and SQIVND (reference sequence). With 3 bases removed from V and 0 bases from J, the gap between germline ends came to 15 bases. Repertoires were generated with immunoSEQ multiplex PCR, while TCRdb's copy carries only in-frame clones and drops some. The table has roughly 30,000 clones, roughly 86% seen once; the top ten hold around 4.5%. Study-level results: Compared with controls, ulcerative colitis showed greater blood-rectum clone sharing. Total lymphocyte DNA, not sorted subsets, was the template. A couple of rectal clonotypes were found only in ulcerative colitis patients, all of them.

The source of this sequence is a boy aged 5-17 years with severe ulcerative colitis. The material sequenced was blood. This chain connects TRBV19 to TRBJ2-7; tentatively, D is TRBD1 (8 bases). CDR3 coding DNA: TGTGCCAGTAGTATTGGGGGGGACAGGACCTCCTACGAGCAGTACTTC. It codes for CASSIGGDRTSYEQYF.